Listed below are T cell receptor beta chains from one sample, sequenced in a study of Graves' ophthalmopathy and Graves' hyperthyroidism. TCRdb processed the multiplex PCR reads anew with MiXCR; each CDR3 protein has one entry. The sample records hundreds of thousands of distinct CDR3 sequences, roughly 21% being singletons. Sequencing was done on a sample of peripheral blood. These receptors were obtained from a woman younger than 30 with stable Graves' hyperthyroidism. CDR3s include the opening cysteine and the closing phenylalanine or tryptophan. Fields, in order: J gene, D gene, clone size, V gene, CDR3 protein, CDR3 DNA. The D gene is left open where the match is weak. Clone size appears in some rows only: once, few, many, or a class for an expanded clone.

J gene: TRBJ1-5
D gene: .
clone size: many
V gene: TRBV6-1
CDR3 protein: CASSEFIGVGGQPQHF
CDR3 DNA: TGTGCCAGCAGTGAATTCATAGGGGTTGGGGGACAGCCCCAGCATTTT

J gene: TRBJ1-2
D gene: .
clone size: many
V gene: TRBV5-6
CDR3 protein: CASSDRAADYGYTF
CDR3 DNA: TGTGCCAGCAGCGACCGGGCCGCAGACTATGGCTACACCTTC

J gene: TRBJ1-3
D gene: .
clone size: many
V gene: TRBV6-5
CDR3 protein: CASSYLGLSSGNTIYF
CDR3 DNA: TGTGCCAGCAGTTACTTAGGTCTAAGCTCTGGAAACACCATATATTTT

J gene: TRBJ1-2
D gene: .
clone size: .
V gene: TRBV6-1
CDR3 protein: CAIESGPQRYGYTF
CDR3 DNA: TGTGCCATCGAGTCCGGGCCGCAGCGGTATGGCTACACCTTC

J gene: TRBJ1-5
D gene: .
clone size: .
V gene: TRBV19
CDR3 protein: CASSRSTVVQPQHF
CDR3 DNA: TGTGCCAGTAGTAGGTCGACGGTGGTTCAGCCCCAGCATTTT

J gene: TRBJ2-7
D gene: TRBD1
clone size: many
V gene: TRBV11-2
CDR3 protein: CASSIDRGDYEQYF
CDR3 DNA: TGTGCCAGCAGCATTGACAGGGGAGACTACGAGCAGTACTTC

J gene: TRBJ2-7
D gene: .
clone size: many
V gene: TRBV7-2
CDR3 protein: CASSRLAISYEQYF
CDR3 DNA: TGTGCCAGCAGCCGCCTGGCCATCTCCTACGAGCAGTACTTC

J gene: TRBJ1-1
D gene: .
clone size: once
V gene: TRBV12-3/TRBV12-4
CDR3 protein: CASIRTGGTEAFF
CDR3 DNA: TGTGCCAGCATCCGCACGGGGGGCACTGAAGCTTTCTTT

J gene: TRBJ2-5
D gene: .
clone size: .
V gene: TRBV6-1
CDR3 protein: CASVSYWEETQYF
CDR3 DNA: TGTGCCAGCGTCTCTTACTGGGAAGAGACCCAGTACTTC

J gene: TRBJ1-2
D gene: .
clone size: many
V gene: TRBV6-5
CDR3 protein: CASSRTGYGYTF
CDR3 DNA: TGTGCCAGCAGTAGGACGGGCTATGGCTACACCTTC

J gene: TRBJ1-3
D gene: .
clone size: many
V gene: TRBV27
CDR3 protein: CASSLGMSGNTIYF
CDR3 DNA: TGTGCCAGCAGTTTGGGGATGTCCGGAAACACCATATATTTT

J gene: TRBJ2-7
D gene: .
clone size: many
V gene: TRBV28
CDR3 protein: CASSFRLYGISYEQYF
CDR3 DNA: TGTGCCAGCAGTTTCCGACTGTACGGGATCTCCTACGAGCAGTACTTC

J gene: TRBJ2-7
D gene: .
clone size: few
V gene: TRBV30
CDR3 protein: CAWGTGYHEQYF
CDR3 DNA: TGTGCCTGGGGCACAGGGTACCACGAGCAGTACTTC

J gene: TRBJ1-1
D gene: .
clone size: many
V gene: TRBV28
CDR3 protein: CASSLIQENTEAFF
CDR3 DNA: TGTGCCAGCAGTTTAATTCAAGAGAACACTGAAGCTTTCTTT